Here is one T cell receptor beta chain with its context. Treatment given: roughly 18 received Ad26.COV2.S at low or high dose, single or two shots; about 5 received placebo; per-sample allocation not given. The investigators took samples on day 63 after the first vaccine or placebo injection. The sample belongs to a study of Ad26.COV2.S vaccination and SARS-CoV-2 variants. This CDR3 region has 17 residues. Germline V gene lookup returns CDR1 PRHDT and CDR2 FYEKMQ (reference sequence). V was clipped by 4 bases and J by 4 bases, with 22 bases between them. Libraries were prepared by immunoSEQ multiplex PCR; TCRdb keeps only in-frame clonotypes and omits some of them. The table lists 380,000 or so clones, 83% of them singletons.

V gene TRBV13 combines with J gene TRBJ2-5, with a possible D match to TRBD2 (7 bases). The sequences come from peripheral blood, collected in a trial of Ad26.COV2.S vaccine versus placebo. This clonotype was sampled from a person aged 18-65 years who received the Ad26.COV2.S COVID-19 vaccine or a placebo. The CDR3 coding sequence is TGTGCCAGCAGCTACAGGGTTACGGGAGGAATCGGAGAGACCCAGTACTTC. Protein product: CASSYRVTGGIGETQYF.